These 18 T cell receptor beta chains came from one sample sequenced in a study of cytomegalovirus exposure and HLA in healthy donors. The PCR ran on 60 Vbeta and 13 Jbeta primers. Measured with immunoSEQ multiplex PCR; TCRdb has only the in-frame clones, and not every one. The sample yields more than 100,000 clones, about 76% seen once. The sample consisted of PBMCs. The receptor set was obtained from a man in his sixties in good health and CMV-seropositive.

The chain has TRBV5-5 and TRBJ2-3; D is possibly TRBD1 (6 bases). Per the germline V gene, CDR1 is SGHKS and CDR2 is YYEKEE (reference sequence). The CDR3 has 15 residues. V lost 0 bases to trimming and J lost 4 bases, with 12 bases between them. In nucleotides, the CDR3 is TGTGCCAGCAGCTTGGCGGGCAGGGGCTCAGATACGCAGTATTTT. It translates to CASSLAGRGSDTQYF.

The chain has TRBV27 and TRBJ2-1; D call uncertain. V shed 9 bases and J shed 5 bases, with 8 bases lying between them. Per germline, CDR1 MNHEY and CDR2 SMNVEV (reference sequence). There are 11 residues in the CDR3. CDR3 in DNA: TGTGCCAGTTGGCGGAACAATGAGCAGTTCTTC. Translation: CASWRNNEQFF.

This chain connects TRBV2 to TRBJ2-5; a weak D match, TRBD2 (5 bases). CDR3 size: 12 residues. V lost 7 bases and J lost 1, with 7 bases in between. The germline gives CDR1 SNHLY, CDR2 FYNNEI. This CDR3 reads CASKLVQETQYF. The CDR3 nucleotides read TGTGCCAGCAAACTAGTCCAAGAGACCCAGTACTTC.

CDR3 in amino acids: CSAADRPREYF. The CDR3 nucleotides are TGCAGCGCTGCGGACAGGCCCAGGGAGTATTTT. The J gene is TRBJ2-3, the V gene TRBV29-1; 7 positions agree with TRBD1. Trimming at V came to 7 bases and at J to 13 bases, leaving 11 bases not matched to a gene. This CDR3 has 11 residues. CDR1 and CDR2 from the germline V gene are SQVTM and ANQGSEA.

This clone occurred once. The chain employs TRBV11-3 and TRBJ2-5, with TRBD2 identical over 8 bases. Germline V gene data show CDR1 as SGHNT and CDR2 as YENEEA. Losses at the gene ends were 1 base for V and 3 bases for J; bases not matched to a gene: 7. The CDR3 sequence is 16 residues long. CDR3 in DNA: TGTGCCAGCAGCTTAGGAGGCGGGGGGAGGGAAGAGACCCAGTACTTC. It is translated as CASSLGGGGREETQYF.

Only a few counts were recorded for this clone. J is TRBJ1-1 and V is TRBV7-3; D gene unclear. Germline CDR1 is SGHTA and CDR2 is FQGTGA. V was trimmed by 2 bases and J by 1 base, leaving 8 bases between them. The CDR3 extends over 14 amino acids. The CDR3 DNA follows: TGTGCCAGCAGCTTAGAGGGTCAGAACACTGAAGCTTTCTTT. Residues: CASSLEGQNTEAFF.

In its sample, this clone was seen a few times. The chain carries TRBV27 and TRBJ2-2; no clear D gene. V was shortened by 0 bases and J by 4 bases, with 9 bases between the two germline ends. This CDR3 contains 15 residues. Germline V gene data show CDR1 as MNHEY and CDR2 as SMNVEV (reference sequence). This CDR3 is CASSLSHFSTGELFF. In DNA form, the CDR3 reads TGTGCCAGCAGTTTATCGCACTTCTCCACCGGGGAGCTGTTTTTT.

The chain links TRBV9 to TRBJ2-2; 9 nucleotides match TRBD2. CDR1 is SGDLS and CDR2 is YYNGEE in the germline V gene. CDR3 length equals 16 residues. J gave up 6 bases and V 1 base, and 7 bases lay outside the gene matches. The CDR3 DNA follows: TGTGCCAGCAGCGTAAGACTAGCGGAAAAGGCCGGGGAGCTGTTTTTT. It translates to CASSVRLAEKAGELFF.

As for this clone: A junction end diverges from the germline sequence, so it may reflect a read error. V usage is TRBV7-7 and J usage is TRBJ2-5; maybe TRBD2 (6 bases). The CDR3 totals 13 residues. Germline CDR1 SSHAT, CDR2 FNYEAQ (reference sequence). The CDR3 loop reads CASSSRGLSDQYF. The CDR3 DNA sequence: TGTGCTAGCAGCTCCCGGGGACTGTCAGACCAGTACTTC.

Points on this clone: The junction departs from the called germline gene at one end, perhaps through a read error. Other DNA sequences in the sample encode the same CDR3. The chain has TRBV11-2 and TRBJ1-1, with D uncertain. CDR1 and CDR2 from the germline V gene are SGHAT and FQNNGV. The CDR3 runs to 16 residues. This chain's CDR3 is CASSLGQTRLNTEAFF. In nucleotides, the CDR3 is TGTGCCAGCAGCTTAGGACAAACCAGATTGAACACCGAAGCTTTCTTT.

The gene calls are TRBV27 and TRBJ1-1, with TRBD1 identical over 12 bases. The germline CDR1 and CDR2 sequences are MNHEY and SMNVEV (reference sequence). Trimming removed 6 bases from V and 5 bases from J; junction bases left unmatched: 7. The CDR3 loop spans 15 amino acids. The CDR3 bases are TGTGCCAGCAGCCTTGCGGGACAGGGGGCGACTGAAGCTTTCTTT. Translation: CASSLAGQGATEAFF.

DNA of the CDR3: TGTGCCAGCAGTGACAGATACACCATATATTTT. It is translated as CASSDRYTIYF. The V gene is TRBV2, the J gene TRBJ1-3; unclear D gene. V was pared by 3 bases and J by 8 bases, with 5 bases between. Germline V gene lookup returns CDR1 SNHLY and CDR2 FYNNEI. The CDR3 is made up of 11 amino acids.

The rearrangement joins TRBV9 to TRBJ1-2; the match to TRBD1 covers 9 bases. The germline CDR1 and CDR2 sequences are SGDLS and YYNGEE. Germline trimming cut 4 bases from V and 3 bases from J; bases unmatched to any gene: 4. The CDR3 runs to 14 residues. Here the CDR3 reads CASSRQGGDYGYTF. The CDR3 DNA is TGTGCCAGCAGCCGACAGGGGGGGGACTATGGCTACACCTTC.

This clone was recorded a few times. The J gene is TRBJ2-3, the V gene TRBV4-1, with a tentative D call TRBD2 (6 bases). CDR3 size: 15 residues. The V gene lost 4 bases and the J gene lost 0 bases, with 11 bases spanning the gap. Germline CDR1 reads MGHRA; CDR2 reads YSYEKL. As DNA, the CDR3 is TGCGCCAGCAGCCTTGACGGGGGAAGCACAGATACGCAGTATTTT. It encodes CASSLDGGSTDTQYF.

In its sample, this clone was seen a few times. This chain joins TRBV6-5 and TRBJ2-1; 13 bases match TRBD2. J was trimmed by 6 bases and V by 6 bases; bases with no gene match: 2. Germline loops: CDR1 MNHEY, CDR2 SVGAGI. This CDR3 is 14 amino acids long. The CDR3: CASRGLAGANEQFF. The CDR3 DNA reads TGTGCCAGCAGAGGACTAGCGGGGGCCAATGAGCAGTTCTTC.

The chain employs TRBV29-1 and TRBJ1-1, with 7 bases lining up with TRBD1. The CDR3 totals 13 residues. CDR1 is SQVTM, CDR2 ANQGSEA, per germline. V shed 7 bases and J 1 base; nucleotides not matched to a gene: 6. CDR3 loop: CSALDRPNTEAFF. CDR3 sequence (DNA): TGCAGCGCCCTGGACAGGCCGAACACTGAAGCTTTCTTT.

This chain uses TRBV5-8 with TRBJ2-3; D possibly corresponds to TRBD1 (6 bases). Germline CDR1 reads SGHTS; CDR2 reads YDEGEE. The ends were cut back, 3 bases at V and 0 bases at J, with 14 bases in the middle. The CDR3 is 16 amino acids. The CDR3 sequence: CASSSDRIVSTDTQYF. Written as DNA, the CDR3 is TGTGCCAGCAGCTCCGACAGGATCGTAAGCACAGATACGCAGTATTTT.

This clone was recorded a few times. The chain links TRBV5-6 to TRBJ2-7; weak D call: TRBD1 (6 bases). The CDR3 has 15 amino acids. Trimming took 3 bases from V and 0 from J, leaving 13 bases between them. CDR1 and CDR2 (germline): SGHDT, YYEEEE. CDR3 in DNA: TGTGCCAGCAGCTCCCTGCAGGGGCCCTCCTACGAGCAGTACTTC. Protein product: CASSSLQGPSYEQYF.